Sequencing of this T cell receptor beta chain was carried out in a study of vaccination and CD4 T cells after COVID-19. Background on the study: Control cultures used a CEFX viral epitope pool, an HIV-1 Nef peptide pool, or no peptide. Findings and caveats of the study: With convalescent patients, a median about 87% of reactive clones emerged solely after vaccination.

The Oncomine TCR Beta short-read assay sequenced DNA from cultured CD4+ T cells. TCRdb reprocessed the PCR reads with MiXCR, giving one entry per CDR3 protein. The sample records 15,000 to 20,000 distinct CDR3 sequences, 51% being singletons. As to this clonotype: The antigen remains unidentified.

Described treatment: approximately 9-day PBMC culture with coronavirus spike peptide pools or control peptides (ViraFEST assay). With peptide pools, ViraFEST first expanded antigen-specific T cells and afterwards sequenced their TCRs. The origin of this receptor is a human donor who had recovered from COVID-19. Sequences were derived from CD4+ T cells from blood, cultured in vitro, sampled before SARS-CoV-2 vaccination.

DNA for the CDR3: TGTGCCAGCAGAAACCCACCCGGGGTTAGCACAGATACGCAGTATTTT. As protein: CASRNPPGVSTDTQYF. The V and J genes are TRBV6-1 and TRBJ2-3; D may be TRBD2 (5 bases). Germline-derived CDR1 and CDR2 are MNHNS and SASEGT. CDR3 length: 16 amino acids. V was shortened by 6 bases and J by 0 bases, with 16 bases between the two germline ends.